These 14 T cell receptor beta chains originate from one sample sequenced in a study of blood T cell repertoires in COVID-19. Profiled with immunoSEQ multiplex PCR; TCRdb holds only in-frame clones, not every one. This sample has about 110,000 clones, with around nine tenths found just once. The sample consisted of peripheral blood. These TCRs come from a woman between 25 and 40 years old with acute or convalescent COVID-19.

Concerning this clone: Other DNA sequences in the same sample also yield this CDR3. The V call is TRBV5-4, the J call TRBJ2-2; 7 nucleotides match TRBD2. The germline V gene encodes CDR1 SGHNT and CDR2 YYREEE (reference sequence). V lost 0 bases and J lost 6; bases outside the gene matches: 5. The CDR3 spans 15 residues. This CDR3 is CASSLGRGESGELFF. The DNA for the CDR3 is TGTGCCAGCAGCTTGGGTCGGGGGGAATCCGGGGAGCTGTTTTTT.

The CDR3 region has the DNA TGTGCCAGCAGCTTAGGCGGGGGCAATCAGCCCCAGCATTTT. It translates to CASSLGGGNQPQHF. This chain links TRBV11-2 with TRBJ1-5; D is unresolved. The CDR3 has 14 amino acids. Trimming cost V 1 base and J 2 bases, with 6 bases left between them. CDR1 is SGHAT and CDR2 is FQNNGV in the germline V gene. Combining the CDR3 with reference TRBV11-2 and TRBJ1-5 gives the whole variable domain EAGVAQSPRYKIIEKRQSVAFWCNPISGHATLYWYQQILGQGPKLLIQFQNNGVVDDSQLPKDRFSAERLKGVDSTLKIQPAKLEDSAVYLCASSLGGGNQPQHFGDGTRLSIL.

The chain combines TRBV6-6 with TRBJ2-5; 9 bases agree with TRBD2. Germline CDR1 reads MNHNY; CDR2 reads SVGAGI (reference sequence). V shed 2 bases and J 2 bases; nucleotides not matched to a gene: 6. The CDR3 loop spans 16 amino acids. CDR3 DNA sequence: TGTGCCAGCAGTTACGGCGGCGGGGGGGTACAAGAGACCCAGTACTTC. The encoded protein is CASSYGGGGVQETQYF.

The genes are TRBV6-5 and TRBJ1-1, with D possibly being TRBD1 (6 bases). V was trimmed by 4 bases and J by 4 bases, leaving 16 bases between them. The length of the CDR3 is 15 residues. Germline V CDR1 and CDR2: MNHEY, SVGAGI. CDR3 sequence reads: CASSFTRKGGTEAFF. CDR3 coding DNA: TGTGCCAGCAGTTTCACACGCAAAGGGGGCACTGAAGCTTTCTTT.

The chain uses TRBV3-1 (or the pseudogene TRBV3-2) and TRBJ2-3; weak D call: TRBD1 (6 bases). V dropped 3 bases and J dropped 1 base, with 11 bases sitting between them. The CDR3 runs to 15 residues. The germline CDR1 and CDR2 sequences are LGHDT and YNNKEL (reference sequence). The chain's CDR3 is CASSQARTGTDTQYF. The DNA of the CDR3 is TGTGCCAGCAGCCAGGCTAGGACAGGCACAGATACGCAGTATTTT.

J is TRBJ2-7 and V is TRBV7-9; 13 bases are shared with TRBD2. The CDR3 extends over 16 amino acids. V shed 6 bases and J 2 bases; nucleotides not matched to a gene: 7. Germline CDR1 reads SEHNR; CDR2 reads FQNEAQ (reference sequence). The CDR3: CASSPQLAGGPYEQYF. CDR3 nucleotides: TGTGCCAGCAGTCCTCAACTAGCGGGAGGGCCCTACGAGCAGTACTTC.

V is TRBV6-5 and J is TRBJ2-7, with 7 bases aligning to TRBD1. The CDR3 is made up of 15 amino acids. The germline V gene encodes CDR1 MNHEY and CDR2 SVGAGI. J was trimmed by 3 bases and V by 0 bases; bases with no gene match: 5. CDR3 residues: CASSYSETGVYEQYF. CDR3 coding DNA: TGTGCCAGCAGTTACTCGGAAACAGGGGTCTACGAGCAGTACTTC.

This clone appeared a single time. The chain carries TRBV30 and TRBJ1-1; D is uncertain. From germline, CDR1 is GTSNPN and CDR2 SVGIG (reference sequence). Trimming left V 2 bases short and J 1 base short, with 8 bases between. This CDR3 is built from 13 residues. DNA for the CDR3: TGTGCCTGGAGTTTTACTGCGAACACTGAAGCTTTCTTT. Encoded protein: CAWSFTANTEAFF.

The CDR3 region has the DNA TGTGCCAGCAGTGGACTAGGGGGGCAGCCCCAGCATTTT. Residues: CASSGLGGQPQHF. The J gene is TRBJ1-5, the V gene TRBV12-3 or TRBV12-4, with a weak D call TRBD1 (6 bases). V was clipped by 5 bases and J by 7 bases, with 12 bases between them. CDR3 length equals 13 residues.

The rearrangement uses TRBV7-2 and TRBJ1-4; TRBD1 is a possible D gene (6 bases). The CDR3 runs to 15 residues. Germline CDR1 reads SGHTA; CDR2 reads FQGNSA. The V end lost 10 bases, the J end lost 8 bases, and 23 bases lay between the germline ends. CDR3: CATQRERQAWEKLFF. CDR3 bases: TGTGCCACTCAAAGAGAAAGACAGGCCTGGGAAAAACTGTTTTTT. Variable domain in full (rest from reference TRBV7-2 and TRBJ1-4): GAGVSQSPSNKVTEKGKDVELRCDPISGHTALYWYRQSLGQGLEFLIYFQGNSAPDKSGLPSDRFSAERTGGSVSTLTIQRTQQEDSAVYLCATQRERQAWEKLFFGSGTQLSVL.

This chain links TRBV2 with TRBJ2-2; 8 bases are a match to TRBD2. Germline CDR1 reads SNHLY; CDR2 reads FYNNEI. J gave up 3 bases and V 6 bases, and 6 bases lay outside the gene matches. This CDR3 is 15 amino acids long. CDR3 DNA: TGTGCCAGCAGGGAGGGACTAGGAGACACCGGGGAGCTGTTTTTT. It translates to CASREGLGDTGELFF.

The chain employs TRBV6-5 and TRBJ1-1, with D possibly TRBD1 on 5 matching bases. The V end was cut by 8 bases, the J end by 6 bases, with 13 bases between. The CDR3 extends over 12 amino acids. Germline V CDR1 and CDR2: MNHEY, SVGAGI. The CDR3 region has the DNA TGTGCCAGCCAGCGGGGGGGGGCTGAAGCTTTCTTT. Protein sequence: CASQRGGAEAFF.

This clone was counted a single time. The chain links TRBV28 to TRBJ2-1; 11 bases line up with TRBD2. The germline V gene encodes CDR1 MDHEN and CDR2 SYDVKM. The CDR3 covers 18 residues. The trim removed 6 bases at V and 1 base at J, leaving 11 bases unmatched. CDR3 sequence: CASSRLAGTTLSYNEQFF. CDR3 sequence (DNA): TGTGCCAGCAGCCGACTAGCGGGGACAACCCTATCCTACAATGAGCAGTTCTTC.

The chain uses TRBV27 and TRBJ2-3; 7 bases align to TRBD2. This CDR3 is built from 19 residues. Germline V lookup: CDR1 MNHEY, CDR2 SMNVEV (reference sequence). V trimming: 7 bases; J trimming: 0 bases; junction bases outside the gene matches: 19. CDR3 region: CASTDRISLAEYSTDTQYF. The CDR3 nucleotides read TGTGCCAGCACCGACCGTATTTCGCTAGCGGAATATAGCACAGATACGCAGTATTTT.